The subject of this entry is one T cell receptor (beta chain). What it binds is unknown. The data stem from a study of cytomegalovirus exposure and HLA in healthy donors. Samples came from healthy bone marrow donors. Unrecorded immune exposure was likely among donors, who were nominally healthy when sampled. Findings of the study overall: Investigators reported more than 150 TCR beta chains as tied to cytomegalovirus.

It was with 60 Vbeta and 13 Jbeta primers that the PCR ran. Sequencing used immunoSEQ multiplex PCR; TCRdb keeps in-frame clones, though not all of them. The sample lists fewer than 250,000 clones, over 60% occurring once. Input material: PBMCs. This TCR was recovered from a male donor in good health and CMV-seronegative.

Written as DNA, the CDR3 is TGTGCCAGCTCACCATCGGACAGGAGAATGAAGGAGACCCAGTACTTC. It yields the protein CASSPSDRRMKETQYF. The J gene is TRBJ2-5, the V gene TRBV18; 7 nucleotides agree with TRBD1. The CDR3 sequence is 16 residues long. Germline values: CDR1 KGHSH, CDR2 LQKENI. After removal of 2 bases from V and 5 bases from J, the junction contained 11 bases not matched to a gene.